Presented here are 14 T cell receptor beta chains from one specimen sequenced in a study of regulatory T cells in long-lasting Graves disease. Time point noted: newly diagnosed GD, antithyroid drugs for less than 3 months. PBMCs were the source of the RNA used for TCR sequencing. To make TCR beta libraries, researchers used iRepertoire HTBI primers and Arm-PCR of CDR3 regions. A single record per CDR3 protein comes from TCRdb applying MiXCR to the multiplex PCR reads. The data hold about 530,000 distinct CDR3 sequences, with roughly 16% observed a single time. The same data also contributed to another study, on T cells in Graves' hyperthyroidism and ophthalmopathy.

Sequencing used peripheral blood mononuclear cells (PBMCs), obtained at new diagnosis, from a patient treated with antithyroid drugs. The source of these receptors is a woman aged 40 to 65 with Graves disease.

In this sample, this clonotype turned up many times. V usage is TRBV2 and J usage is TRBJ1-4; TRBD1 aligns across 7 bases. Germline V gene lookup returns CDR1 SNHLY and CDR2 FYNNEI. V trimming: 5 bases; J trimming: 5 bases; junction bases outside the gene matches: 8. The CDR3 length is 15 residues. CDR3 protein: CASSFKQGRNEKLFF. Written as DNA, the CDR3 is TGTGCCAGCAGTTTTAAACAGGGGAGGAATGAAAAACTGTTTTTT.

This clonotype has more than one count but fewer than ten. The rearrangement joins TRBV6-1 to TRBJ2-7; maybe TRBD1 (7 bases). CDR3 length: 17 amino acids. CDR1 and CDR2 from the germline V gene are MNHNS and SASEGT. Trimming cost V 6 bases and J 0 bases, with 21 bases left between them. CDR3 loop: CASRRNRGGDSSYEQYF. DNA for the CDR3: TGTGCCAGCAGGAGGAATCGCGGCGGGGACAGCTCCTACGAGCAGTACTTC.

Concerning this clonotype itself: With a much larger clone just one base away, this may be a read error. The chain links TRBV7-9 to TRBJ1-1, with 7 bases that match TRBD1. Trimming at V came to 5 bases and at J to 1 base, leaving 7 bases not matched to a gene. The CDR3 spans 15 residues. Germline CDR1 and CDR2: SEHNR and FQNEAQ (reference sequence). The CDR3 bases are TGTGCCAGCAGCCATGCAGGGGGGACGAACACTGAAGCTTTCTTT. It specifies CASSHAGGTNTEAFF.

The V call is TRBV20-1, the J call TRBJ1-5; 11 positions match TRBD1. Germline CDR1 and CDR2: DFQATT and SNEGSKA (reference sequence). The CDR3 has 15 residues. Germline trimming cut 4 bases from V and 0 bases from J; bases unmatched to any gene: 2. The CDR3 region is CSAIGQGASNQPQHF. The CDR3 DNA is TGCAGTGCTATCGGACAGGGGGCTAGCAATCAGCCCCAGCATTTT.

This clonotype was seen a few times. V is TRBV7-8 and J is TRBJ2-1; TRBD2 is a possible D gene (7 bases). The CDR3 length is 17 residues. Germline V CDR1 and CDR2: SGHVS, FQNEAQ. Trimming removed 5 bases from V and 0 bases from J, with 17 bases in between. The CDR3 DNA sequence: TGTGCCAGCAGCCCCCTCTTGGCGGGGGCCTCCTACAATGAGCAGTTCTTC. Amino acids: CASSPLLAGASYNEQFF.

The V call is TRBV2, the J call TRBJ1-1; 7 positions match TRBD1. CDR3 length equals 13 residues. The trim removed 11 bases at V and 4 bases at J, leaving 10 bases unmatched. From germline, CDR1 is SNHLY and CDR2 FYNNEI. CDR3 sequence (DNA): TGTGCCGGGGAGGGACAGCCGGGCACTGAAGCTTTCTTT. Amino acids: CAGEGQPGTEAFF. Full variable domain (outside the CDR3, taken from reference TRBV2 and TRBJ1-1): EPEVTQTPSHQVTQMGQEVILRCVPISNHLYFYWYRQILGQKVEFLVSFYNNEISEKSEIFDDQFSVERPDGSNFTLKIRSTKLEDSAMYFCAGEGQPGTEAFFGQGTRLTVV.

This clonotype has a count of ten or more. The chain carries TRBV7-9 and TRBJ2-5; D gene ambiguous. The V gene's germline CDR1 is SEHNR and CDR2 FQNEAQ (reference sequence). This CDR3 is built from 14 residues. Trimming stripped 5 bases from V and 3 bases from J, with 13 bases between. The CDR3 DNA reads TGTGCCAGCAGCCCGCTAAGCAGGAAAGAGACCCAGTACTTC. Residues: CASSPLSRKETQYF.

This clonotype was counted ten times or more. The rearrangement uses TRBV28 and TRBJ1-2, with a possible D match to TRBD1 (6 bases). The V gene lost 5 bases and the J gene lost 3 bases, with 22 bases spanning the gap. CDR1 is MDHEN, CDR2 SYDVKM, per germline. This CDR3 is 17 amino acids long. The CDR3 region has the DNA TGTGCCAGCAGTCCTTTCCTCATCCGGGACACCTACTATGGCTACACCTTC. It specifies CASSPFLIRDTYYGYTF.

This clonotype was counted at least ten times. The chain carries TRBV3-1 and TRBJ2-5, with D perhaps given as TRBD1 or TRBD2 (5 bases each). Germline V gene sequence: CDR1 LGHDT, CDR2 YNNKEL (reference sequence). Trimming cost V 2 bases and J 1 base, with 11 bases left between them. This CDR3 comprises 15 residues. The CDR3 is CASSQWGRLQETQYF. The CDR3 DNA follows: TGTGCCAGCAGCCAATGGGGACGGCTCCAAGAGACCCAGTACTTC.

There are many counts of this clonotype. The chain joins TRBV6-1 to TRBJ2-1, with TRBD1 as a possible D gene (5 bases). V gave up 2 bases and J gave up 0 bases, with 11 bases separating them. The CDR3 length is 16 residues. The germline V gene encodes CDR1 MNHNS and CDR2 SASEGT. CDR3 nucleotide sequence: TGTGCCAGCAGTGAATTCGGGCAGGGCTCCTACAATGAGCAGTTCTTC. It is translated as CASSEFGQGSYNEQFF.

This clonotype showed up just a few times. The CDR3 here is CASSPAVGANVLTF. The CDR3 DNA follows: TGTGCCAGCTCACCAGCCGTTGGGGCCAACGTCCTGACTTTC. The J gene is TRBJ2-6, the V gene TRBV18; no clear D gene. Germline V CDR1 and CDR2: KGHSH, LQKENI. Trimming left V 2 bases short and J 3 bases short, with 5 bases between. CDR3 size: 14 residues.

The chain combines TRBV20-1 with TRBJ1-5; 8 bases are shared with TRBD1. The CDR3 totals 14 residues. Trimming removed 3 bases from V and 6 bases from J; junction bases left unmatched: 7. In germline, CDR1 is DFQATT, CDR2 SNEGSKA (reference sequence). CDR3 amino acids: CSASHRGLGQPQHF. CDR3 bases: TGCAGTGCTAGTCACAGGGGGTTGGGTCAGCCCCAGCATTTT.

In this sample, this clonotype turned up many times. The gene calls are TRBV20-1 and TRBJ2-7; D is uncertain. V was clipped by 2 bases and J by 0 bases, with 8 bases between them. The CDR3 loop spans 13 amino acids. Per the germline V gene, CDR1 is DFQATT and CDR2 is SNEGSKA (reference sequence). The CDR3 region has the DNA TGCAGTGCTAGATCGGGCTACTCCTACGAGCAGTACTTC. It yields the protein CSARSGYSYEQYF.

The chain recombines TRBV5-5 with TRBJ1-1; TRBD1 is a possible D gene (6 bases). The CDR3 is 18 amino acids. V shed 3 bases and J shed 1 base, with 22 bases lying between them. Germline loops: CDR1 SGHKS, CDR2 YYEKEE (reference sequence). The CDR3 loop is CASSSEEVRGNANTEAFF. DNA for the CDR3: TGTGCCAGCAGCTCAGAAGAGGTGAGGGGGAATGCGAACACTGAAGCTTTCTTT.